The sequence of this TCR beta chain was determined in a study of T cell responses to AZD1222 COVID-19 vaccine. General study results and limits: Spike-specific TCR breadth and depth grew following two AZD1222 doses. Donors skewed white British and female; clonal diversity was possibly underestimated.

TCRdb's copy holds only in-frame clones and misses some; the assay was immunoSEQ multiplex PCR. The sample carries about 84,000 clones, approximately 83% recorded once. Pooled in the analysis were second doses at about 4 or about 12 weeks. V gave up 0 bases and J gave up 0 bases, with 12 bases separating them. Germline loops: CDR1 GTSNPN, CDR2 SVGIG (reference sequence). The CDR3 extends over 16 amino acids. This clone was seen a single time. Its target is unknown. This material consisted of peripheral blood, taken 28 days after the second AZD1222 dose. This chain joins TRBV30 and TRBJ2-1; D is undetermined. This clonotype was sampled from an adult who received the AZD1222 COVID-19 vaccine. The CDR3 protein is CAWSVQGRSSYNEQFF. As DNA, the CDR3 is TGTGCCTGGAGTGTACAAGGGCGAAGCTCCTACAATGAGCAGTTCTTC.